A single sample gave rise to the 18 T cell receptor beta chains below, sequenced in a study of T cell responses to AZD1222 COVID-19 vaccine. Some clones are missing from TCRdb's copy, which holds only in-frame ones; the method was immunoSEQ multiplex PCR. Here the sample spans some 120,000 clones, about 85% being singletons. The sequenced sample was peripheral blood, obtained on day 0 of AZD1222 vaccination. These receptors were obtained from an adult in good health.

The chain combines TRBV2 with TRBJ2-7; TRBD2 is a possible D gene (5 bases). Germline V gene lookup returns CDR1 SNHLY and CDR2 FYNNEI. This CDR3 comprises 14 residues. V shed 6 bases and J shed 0 bases, with 12 bases lying between them. The CDR3 DNA is TGTGCCAGCAGAAAGGACTGGAGCTCCTACGAGCAGTACTTC. It is translated as CASRKDWSSYEQYF.

This chain uses TRBV7-8 with TRBJ2-1; 9 bases align to TRBD1. The ends lost 3 bases at V and 0 bases at J; junction bases unmatched: 6. There are 17 residues in the CDR3. Germline V gives CDR1 SGHVS, CDR2 FQNEAQ. CDR3 DNA sequence: TGTGCCAGCAGCTTCGACGGGACAGGGAGCTCCTACAATGAGCAGTTCTTC. This translates into CASSFDGTGSSYNEQFF.

This chain links TRBV12-3 or TRBV12-4 with TRBJ2-1; no firm D call. This CDR3 is built from 13 residues. Trimming left V 2 bases short and J 4 bases short, with 6 bases between. CDR3 amino acids: CASSLSEYNEQFF. In nucleotides, the CDR3 is TGTGCCAGCAGTTTATCCGAATACAATGAGCAGTTCTTC.

The genes are TRBV7-2 and TRBJ1-2; D not resolved. Germline loops: CDR1 SGHTA, CDR2 FQGNSA. This CDR3 is 17 amino acids long. V was pared by 2 bases and J by 1 base, with 17 bases between. The CDR3 loop reads CASSLSRGLGSNYGYTF. The CDR3 DNA follows: TGTGCCAGCAGCTTATCGAGAGGGTTGGGGAGTAACTATGGCTACACCTTC.

This clone was detected only once. The chain combines TRBV5-1 with TRBJ1-5, with a possible D match to TRBD1 (5 bases). The V end was cut by 2 bases, the J end by 6 bases, with 15 bases between. Looked up from germline, CDR1 is SGHRS and CDR2 is YFSETQ. The CDR3 has 15 amino acids. The CDR3 region has the DNA TGCGCCAGCAGCTTAGGGCAGGGAAAGGGTCAGCCCCAGCATTTT. This translates into CASSLGQGKGQPQHF.

This sequence joins TRBV10-3 and TRBJ2-7; unclear D gene. V was clipped by 2 bases and J by 2 bases, with 13 bases between them. The CDR3 is 15 residues long. In germline, CDR1 is ENHRY, CDR2 SYGVKD. The chain's CDR3 is CAISEGGFNTYEQYF. CDR3 bases: TGTGCCATCAGTGAGGGTGGGTTCAATACCTACGAGCAGTACTTC.

The chain carries TRBV4-2 and TRBJ1-5, with D maybe TRBD1 (5 bases). The V and J ends lost 5 bases and 4 bases respectively, with 18 bases between them. Germline V gene lookup returns CDR1 LGHNA and CDR2 YNFKEQ. The CDR3 extends over 16 amino acids. The CDR3 region is CASSSIEGMPNQPQHF. The DNA for the CDR3 is TGTGCCAGCAGCTCAATCGAGGGGATGCCTAATCAGCCCCAGCATTTT.

The chain is built from TRBV3-1 (or the pseudogene TRBV3-2) and TRBJ2-5; tentative D call: TRBD2 (6 bases). The V gene's germline CDR1 is LGHDT and CDR2 YNNKEL (reference sequence). The CDR3 extends over 14 amino acids. V lost 1 base to trimming and J lost 5 bases, with 11 bases between them. The CDR3: CASSQGWGGETQYF. In DNA form, the CDR3 reads TGTGCCAGCAGCCAAGGGTGGGGAGGCGAGACCCAGTACTTC.

This clone was seen only once. This rearrangement joins TRBV30 to TRBJ1-2; 7 bases are shared with TRBD1. Losses at the gene ends were 3 bases for V and 3 bases for J; bases not matched to a gene: 13. Germline lookup yields CDR1 GTSNPN and CDR2 SVGIG (reference sequence). This CDR3 has 16 amino acids. Here the CDR3 reads CAWSPPDRAEYYGYTF. CDR3 bases: TGTGCCTGGAGCCCCCCAGACAGGGCAGAATACTATGGCTACACCTTC.

This sequence joins TRBV2 and TRBJ1-5; D is unclear. The CDR3 is made up of 13 amino acids. Trimming pared 7 bases from V and 6 bases from J, leaving 13 bases between. Germline V CDR1 and CDR2: SNHLY, FYNNEI. The CDR3 spells CASNLVGGQPQHF. DNA of the CDR3: TGTGCCAGCAACCTTGTGGGAGGTCAGCCCCAGCATTTT.

The rearrangement links TRBV19 to TRBJ1-2, with 10 bases identical to TRBD1. Germline CDR1 LNHDA, CDR2 SQIVND (reference sequence). This CDR3 region has 13 residues. Trimming took 3 bases from V and 7 from J; bases not matched to a gene: 2. The CDR3 is CASSIRDRGGYTF. Written as DNA, the CDR3 is TGTGCCAGTAGTATTAGGGACAGGGGTGGCTACACCTTC.

This chain joins TRBV28 and TRBJ1-4; D gene ambiguous. The CDR3 consists of 17 residues. Germline CDR1 is MDHEN and CDR2 is SYDVKM. Trimming pared 7 bases from V and 4 bases from J, leaving 22 bases between. The CDR3 protein is CASKHPTRDAYNEKLFF. CDR3 bases: TGTGCCAGCAAGCATCCAACACGTGATGCTTATAATGAAAAACTGTTTTTT. Looking up the rest from reference TRBV28 and TRBJ1-4 gives the full variable domain: DVKVTQSSRYLVKRTGEKVFLECVQDMDHENMFWYRQDPGLGLRLIYFSYDVKMKEKGDIPEGYSVSREKKERFSLILESASTNQTSMYLCASKHPTRDAYNEKLFFGSGTQLSVL.

V and J are TRBV28 and TRBJ2-2, with 12 bases aligning to TRBD1. V dropped 7 bases and J dropped 2; count of bases not matched to a gene: 8. The germline V gene has CDR1 MDHEN and CDR2 SYDVKM. CDR3 length: 17 amino acids. The CDR3 here is CASIGTGGDRNTGELFF. DNA for the CDR3: TGTGCCAGCATCGGGACAGGGGGCGATCGAAACACCGGGGAGCTGTTTTTT.

The chain uses TRBV6-5 and TRBJ2-7; 9 positions match TRBD1. J lost 2 bases, V lost 6 bases, and 8 bases had no gene match. The CDR3 has 15 residues. CDR1 is MNHEY and CDR2 is SVGAGI in the germline V gene. The CDR3 loop reads CASRPGQGRTYEQYF. The CDR3 nucleotides read TGTGCCAGCAGACCCGGACAGGGGAGGACCTACGAGCAGTACTTC.

This chain links TRBV28 with TRBJ1-4; no clear D gene. V lost 7 bases to trimming and J lost 8 bases, with 20 bases between them. Germline V gives CDR1 MDHEN, CDR2 SYDVKM. The CDR3 is 15 residues long. CDR3 bases: TGTGCCAGCAACTCTCTTGGGTCTTTGCGGGAAAAACTGTTTTTT. Translating it yields CASNSLGSLREKLFF. Variable domain in full (rest from reference TRBV28 and TRBJ1-4): DVKVTQSSRYLVKRTGEKVFLECVQDMDHENMFWYRQDPGLGLRLIYFSYDVKMKEKGDIPEGYSVSREKKERFSLILESASTNQTSMYLCASNSLGSLREKLFFGSGTQLSVL.

V is TRBV5-6 and J is TRBJ1-3, with D uncertain. This CDR3 contains 15 residues. Trimming took 1 base from V and 11 from J, leaving 19 bases between them. Germline V gene sequence: CDR1 SGHDT, CDR2 YYEEEE. CDR3 residues: CASSLRWPVASAIYF. The CDR3 coding sequence is TGTGCCAGCAGCTTGCGATGGCCGGTCGCCTCTGCCATATATTTT.

V usage is TRBV10-3 and J usage is TRBJ2-3; a possible D gene is TRBD1 (5 bases). In germline, CDR1 is ENHRY, CDR2 SYGVKD. V lost 11 bases to trimming and J lost 0 bases, with 18 bases between them. The CDR3 length is 15 residues. The CDR3 spells CASTRQLTSTDTQYF. The CDR3, as DNA: TGTGCCTCCACTCGACAGCTCACTAGCACAGATACGCAGTATTTT.

This clone was seen a single time. This chain joins TRBV10-3 and TRBJ1-2, with a weak D call TRBD1 (5 bases). This CDR3 spans 14 amino acids. Per the germline V gene, CDR1 is ENHRY and CDR2 is SYGVKD. V lost 3 bases and J lost 4, with 12 bases in between. CDR3 coding DNA: TGTGCCATCAGTGACAAGACAGATGGCTATGGCTACACCTTC. Translated, it gives CAISDKTDGYGYTF.